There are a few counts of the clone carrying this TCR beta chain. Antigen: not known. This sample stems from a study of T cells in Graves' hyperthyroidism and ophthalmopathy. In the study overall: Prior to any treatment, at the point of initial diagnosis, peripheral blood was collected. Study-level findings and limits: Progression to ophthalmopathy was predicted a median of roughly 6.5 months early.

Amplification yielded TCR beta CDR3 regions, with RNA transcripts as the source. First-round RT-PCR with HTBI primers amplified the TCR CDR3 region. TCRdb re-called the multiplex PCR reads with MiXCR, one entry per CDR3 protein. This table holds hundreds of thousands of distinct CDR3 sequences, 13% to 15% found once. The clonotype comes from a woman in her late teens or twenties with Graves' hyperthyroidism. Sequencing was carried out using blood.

CDR3: CASKYSTDLNTEAFF. The CDR3 DNA reads as TGTGCCAGCAAGTATTCGACGGATTTGAACACTGAAGCTTTCTTT. The chain employs TRBV28 and TRBJ1-1, with D hard to call. Germline CDR1 is MDHEN and CDR2 is SYDVKM. Trimming took off 7 bases at V and 0 bases at J, with 15 bases between the two ends. The CDR3 is made up of 15 amino acids.